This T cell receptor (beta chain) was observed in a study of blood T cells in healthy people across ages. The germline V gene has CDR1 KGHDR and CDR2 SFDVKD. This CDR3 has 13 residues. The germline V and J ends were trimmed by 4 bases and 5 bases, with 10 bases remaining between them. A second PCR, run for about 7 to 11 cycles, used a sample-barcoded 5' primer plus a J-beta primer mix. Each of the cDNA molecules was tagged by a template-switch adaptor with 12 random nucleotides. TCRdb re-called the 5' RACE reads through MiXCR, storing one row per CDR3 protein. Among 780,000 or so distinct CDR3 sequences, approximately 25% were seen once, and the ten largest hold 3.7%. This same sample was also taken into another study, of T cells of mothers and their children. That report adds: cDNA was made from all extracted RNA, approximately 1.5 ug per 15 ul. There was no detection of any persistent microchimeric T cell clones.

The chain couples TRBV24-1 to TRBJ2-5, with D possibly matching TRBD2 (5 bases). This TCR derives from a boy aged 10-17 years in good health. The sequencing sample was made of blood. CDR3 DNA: TGTGCCACCAGTGAAGGGAGCGCGGAGACCCAGTACTTC. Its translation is CATSEGSAETQYF.